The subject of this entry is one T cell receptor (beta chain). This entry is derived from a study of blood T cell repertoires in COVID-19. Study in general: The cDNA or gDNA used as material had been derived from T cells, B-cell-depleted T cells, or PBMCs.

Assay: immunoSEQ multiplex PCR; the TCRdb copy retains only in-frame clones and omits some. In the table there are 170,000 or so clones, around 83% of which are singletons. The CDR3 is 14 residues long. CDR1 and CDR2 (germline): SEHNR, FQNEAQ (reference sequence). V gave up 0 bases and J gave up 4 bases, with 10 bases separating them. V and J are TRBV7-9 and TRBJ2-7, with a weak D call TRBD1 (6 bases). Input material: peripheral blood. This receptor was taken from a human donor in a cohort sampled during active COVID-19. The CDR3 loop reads CASSLAQGLYEQYF. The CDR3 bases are TGTGCCAGCAGCTTAGCACAGGGTTTATACGAGCAGTACTTC.